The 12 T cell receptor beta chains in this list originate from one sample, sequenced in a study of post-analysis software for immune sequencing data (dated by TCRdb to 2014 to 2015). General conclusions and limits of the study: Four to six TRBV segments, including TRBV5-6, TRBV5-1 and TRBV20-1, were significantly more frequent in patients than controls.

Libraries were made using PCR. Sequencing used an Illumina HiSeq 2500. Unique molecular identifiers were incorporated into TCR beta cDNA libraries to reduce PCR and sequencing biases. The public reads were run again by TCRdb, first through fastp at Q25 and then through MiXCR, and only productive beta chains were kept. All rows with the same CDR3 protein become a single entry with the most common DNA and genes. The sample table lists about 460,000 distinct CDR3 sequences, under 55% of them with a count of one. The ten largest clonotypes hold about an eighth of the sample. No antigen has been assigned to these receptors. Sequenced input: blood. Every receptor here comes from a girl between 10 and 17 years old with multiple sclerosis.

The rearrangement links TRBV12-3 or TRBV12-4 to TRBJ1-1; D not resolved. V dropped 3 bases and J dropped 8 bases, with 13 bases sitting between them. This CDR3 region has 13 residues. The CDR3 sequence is CASSFGGILEAFF. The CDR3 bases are TGTGCCAGCAGTTTTGGAGGTATTCTGGAAGCTTTCTTT.

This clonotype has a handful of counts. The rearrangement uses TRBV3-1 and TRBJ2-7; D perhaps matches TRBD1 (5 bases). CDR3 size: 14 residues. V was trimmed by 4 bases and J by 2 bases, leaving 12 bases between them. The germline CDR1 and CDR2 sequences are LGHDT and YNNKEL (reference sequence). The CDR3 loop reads CASSRTMTAYEQYF. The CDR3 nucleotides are TGTGCCAGCAGCCGGACAATGACAGCCTACGAGCAGTACTTC.

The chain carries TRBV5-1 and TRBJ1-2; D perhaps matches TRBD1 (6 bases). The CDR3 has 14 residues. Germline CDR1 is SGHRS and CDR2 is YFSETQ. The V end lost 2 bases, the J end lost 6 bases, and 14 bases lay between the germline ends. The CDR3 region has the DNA TGCGCCAGCAGCTTCAATACAGGGCCCGATGGCTACACCTTC. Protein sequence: CASSFNTGPDGYTF.

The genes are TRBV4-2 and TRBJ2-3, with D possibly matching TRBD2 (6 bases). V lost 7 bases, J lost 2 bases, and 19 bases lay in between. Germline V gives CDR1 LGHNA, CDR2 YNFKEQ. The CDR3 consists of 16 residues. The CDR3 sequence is CASTSHLSGATDTQYF. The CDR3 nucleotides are TGTGCCAGCACCAGTCACCTTAGCGGAGCCACAGATACGCAGTATTTT.

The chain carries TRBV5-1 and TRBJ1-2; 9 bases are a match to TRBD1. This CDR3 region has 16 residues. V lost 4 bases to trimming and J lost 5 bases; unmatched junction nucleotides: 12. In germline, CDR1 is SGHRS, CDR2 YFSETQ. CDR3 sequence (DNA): TGCGCCAGCAGCCTAAATCCCGGGACAGGGTTTTATGGCTACACCTTC. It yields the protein CASSLNPGTGFYGYTF.

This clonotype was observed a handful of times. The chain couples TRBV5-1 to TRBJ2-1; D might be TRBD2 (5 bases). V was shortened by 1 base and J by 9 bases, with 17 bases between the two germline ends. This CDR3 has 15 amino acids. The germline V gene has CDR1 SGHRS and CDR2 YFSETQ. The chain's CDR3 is CASSLRTPRDSEQFF. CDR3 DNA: TGCGCCAGCAGCTTGAGGACTCCCCGCGACTCTGAGCAGTTCTTC.

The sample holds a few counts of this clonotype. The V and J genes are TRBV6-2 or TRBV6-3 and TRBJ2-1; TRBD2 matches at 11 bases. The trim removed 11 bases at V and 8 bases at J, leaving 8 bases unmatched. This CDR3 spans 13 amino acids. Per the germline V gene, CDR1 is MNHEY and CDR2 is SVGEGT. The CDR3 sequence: CAVRLAGSYEQFF. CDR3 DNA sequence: TGTGCCGTGAGACTAGCGGGATCGTATGAGCAGTTCTTC.

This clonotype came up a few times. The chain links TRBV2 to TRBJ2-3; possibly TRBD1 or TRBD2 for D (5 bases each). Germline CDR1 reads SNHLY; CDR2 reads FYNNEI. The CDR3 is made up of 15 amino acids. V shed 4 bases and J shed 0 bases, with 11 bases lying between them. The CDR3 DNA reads TGTGCCAGCAGTGGCGAGGGACCTAGCACAGATACGCAGTATTTT. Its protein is CASSGEGPSTDTQYF.

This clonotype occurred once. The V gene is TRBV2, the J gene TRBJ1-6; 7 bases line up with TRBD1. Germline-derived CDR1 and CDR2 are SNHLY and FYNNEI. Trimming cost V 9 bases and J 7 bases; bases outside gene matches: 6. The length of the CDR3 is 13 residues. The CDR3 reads CASSGTENSPLHF. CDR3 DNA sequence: TGTGCCAGTTCCGGGACAGAAAATTCACCCCTCCACTTT.

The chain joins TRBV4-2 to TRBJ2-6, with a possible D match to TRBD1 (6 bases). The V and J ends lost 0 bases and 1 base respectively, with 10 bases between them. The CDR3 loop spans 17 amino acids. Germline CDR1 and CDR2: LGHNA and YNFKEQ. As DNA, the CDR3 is TGTGCCAGCAGCCAAGAGGCCAGGGGTTCTGGGGCCAACGTCCTGACTTTC. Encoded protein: CASSQEARGSGANVLTF.

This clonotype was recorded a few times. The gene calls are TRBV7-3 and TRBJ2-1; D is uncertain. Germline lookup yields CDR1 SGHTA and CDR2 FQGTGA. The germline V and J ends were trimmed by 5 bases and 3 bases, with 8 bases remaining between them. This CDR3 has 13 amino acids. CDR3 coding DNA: TGTGCCAGCAGCCAGGCCAGCTACAATGAGCAGTTCTTC. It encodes CASSQASYNEQFF.

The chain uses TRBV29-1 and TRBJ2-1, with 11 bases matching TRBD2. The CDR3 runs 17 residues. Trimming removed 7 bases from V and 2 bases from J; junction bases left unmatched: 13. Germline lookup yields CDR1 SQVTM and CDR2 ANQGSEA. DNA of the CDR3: TGCAGCGCGTCCGGTGGGTCTAGCGGGAGGCCCTACAATGAGCAGTTCTTC. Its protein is CSASGGSSGRPYNEQFF.